The 19 T cell receptor beta chains in this list originate from one sample, sequenced in a study of T cells in Graves' hyperthyroidism and ophthalmopathy. There were TCR beta CDR3 regions amplified from RNA transcripts. The primer set for the first-round RT-PCR of the TCR CDR3 was HTBI. TCRdb re-derived calls from the multiplex PCR reads in MiXCR, one entry per CDR3 protein. The sample shows around 240,000 distinct CDR3 sequences, about a sixth of them seen only once. The sequenced material came from blood. The receptors shown here come from a woman aged 18-29 years with Graves' ophthalmopathy.

This chain links TRBV29-1 with TRBJ1-1; D gene ambiguous. Trimming took off 4 bases at V and 3 bases at J, with 12 bases between the two ends. The germline gives CDR1 SQVTM, CDR2 ANQGSEA. The CDR3 totals 13 residues. The CDR3, as DNA: TGCAGCGTTGTGGTCCTGGGGTACACTGAAGCTTTCTTT. This translates into CSVVVLGYTEAFF.

In its sample, this clonotype was seen a few times. The chain joins TRBV9 to TRBJ2-1; 13 bases fit TRBD2. After removal of 3 bases from V and 2 bases from J, the junction contained 2 bases not matched to a gene. CDR1 and CDR2 from the germline V gene are SGDLS and YYNGEE. The CDR3 is 16 residues long. DNA of the CDR3: TGTGCCAGCAGCGAAACTAGCGGGGGGGCCTACAATGAGCAGTTCTTC. It specifies CASSETSGGAYNEQFF. The whole variable domain, remainder taken from reference TRBV9 and TRBJ2-1, is DSGVTQTPKHLITATGQRVTLRCSPRSGDLSVYWYQQSLDQGLQFLIQYYNGEERAKGNILERFSAQQFPDLHSELNLSSLELGDSALYFCASSETSGGAYNEQFFGPGTRLTVL.

This clonotype was seen a few times. J is TRBJ1-4 and V is TRBV30; a possible D gene is TRBD1 (5 bases). The CDR3 runs 13 residues. Germline CDR1 reads GTSNPN; CDR2 reads SVGIG (reference sequence). V lost 8 bases and J 8 bases, leaving 18 bases between the germline ends. The CDR3 nucleotides are TGTGCCCGCATTAGTGGGGGAGGCGAAAAACTGTTTTTT. Protein: CARISGGGEKLFF.

The table lists this clonotype with many counts. The chain links TRBV6-6 to TRBJ2-1; unclear D gene. The CDR3 is 13 amino acids. Germline V gene sequence: CDR1 MNHNY, CDR2 SVGAGI (reference sequence). Between the trimmed V and J ends, which lost 0 bases and 10 bases, there was a span of 10 bases. The DNA for the CDR3 is TGTGCCAGCAGTTACTCGACTCTACCCGAGCAGTTCTTC. Amino acids: CASSYSTLPEQFF.

This clonotype came up a few times. V and J are TRBV9 and TRBJ2-1, with 9 positions matching TRBD1. After removal of 2 bases from V and 5 bases from J, the junction contained 5 bases not matched to a gene. The CDR3 loop spans 15 amino acids. Per the germline V gene, CDR1 is SGDLS and CDR2 is YYNGEE. The CDR3 DNA is TGTGCCAGCAGCGTGAGGGACAGGGCGCACAATGAGCAGTTCTTC. This codes for CASSVRDRAHNEQFF.

This clonotype showed up many times. This rearrangement joins TRBV2 to TRBJ1-6; tentative D call: TRBD1 (6 bases). Deletions cut 2 bases from V and 7 bases from J, with 12 bases between. Per germline, CDR1 SNHLY and CDR2 FYNNEI. The CDR3 runs 15 residues. CDR3 sequence reads: CASSESRTANSPLHF. The DNA of the CDR3 is TGTGCCAGCAGTGAAAGTAGGACAGCCAATTCACCCCTCCACTTT.

This clonotype was observed at least ten times. The V and J genes are TRBV5-5 and TRBJ2-5, with unresolved D. V lost 0 bases to trimming and J lost 3 bases, with 9 bases between them. This CDR3 is built from 14 residues. Germline V gene data show CDR1 as SGHKS and CDR2 as YYEKEE (reference sequence). The CDR3 DNA is TGTGCCAGCAGCTTGGGGCGGAGAGAAGAGACCCAGTACTTC. It specifies CASSLGRREETQYF.

This clonotype appeared many times. The chain is built from TRBV11-3 and TRBJ1-1, with a possible D match to TRBD1 (6 bases). The CDR3 totals 15 residues. CDR1 and CDR2 from the germline V gene are SGHNT and YENEEA. Trimming pared 5 bases from V and 2 bases from J, leaving 15 bases between. CDR3 sequence: CASSPEPGQNTEAFF. The CDR3 DNA reads TGTGCCAGCAGCCCCGAACCGGGACAAAACACTGAAGCTTTCTTT.

This clonotype was seen many times. The gene calls are TRBV5-8 and TRBJ1-5; TRBD1 aligns across 7 bases. This CDR3 is 15 amino acids long. J lost 1 base, V lost 0 bases, and 1 base had no gene match. Germline CDR1 is SGHTS and CDR2 is YDEGEE. Here the CDR3 reads CASSLAGGSNQPQHF. The CDR3 bases are TGTGCCAGCAGCTTGGCAGGGGGGAGCAATCAGCCCCAGCATTTT.

Ten or more counts support this clonotype. The V gene is TRBV4-1, the J gene TRBJ2-7; 16 nucleotides agree with TRBD2. V was clipped by 5 bases and J by 2 bases; unmatched bases: 9. The V gene's germline CDR1 is MGHRA and CDR2 YSYEKL. The CDR3 has 18 residues. CDR3 residues: CASSYPGTSGRAAYEQYF. The CDR3, as DNA: TGCGCCAGCAGCTACCCCGGGACTAGCGGGAGGGCCGCCTACGAGCAGTACTTC.

This clonotype was seen repeatedly, ten times or more. This sequence joins TRBV20-1 and TRBJ1-5; no reliable D call. CDR1 is DFQATT and CDR2 is SNEGSKA in the germline V gene (reference sequence). V lost 3 bases and J lost 3, with 15 bases in between. This CDR3 has 15 residues. Here the CDR3 reads CSARKTTGTNQPQHF. The CDR3 region has the DNA TGCAGTGCTAGGAAAACGACCGGCACCAATCAGCCCCAGCATTTT.

This clonotype was observed a few times. The rearrangement joins TRBV19 to TRBJ2-1; 7 bases line up with TRBD1. The CDR3 extends over 15 amino acids. Germline-derived CDR1 and CDR2 are LNHDA and SQIVND (reference sequence). The trim removed 7 bases at V and 2 bases at J, leaving 8 bases unmatched. CDR3 loop: CASTDRDRPYNEQFF. The DNA of the CDR3 is TGTGCCAGTACCGACCGGGACAGACCCTACAATGAGCAGTTCTTC.

This clonotype was found many times. V usage is TRBV7-2 and J usage is TRBJ2-1, with D uncertain. V dropped 5 bases and J dropped 6 bases, with 14 bases sitting between them. The CDR3 is 14 residues long. Germline V gives CDR1 SGHTA, CDR2 FQGNSA. The CDR3: CASSLPAPINEQFF. CDR3 coding DNA: TGTGCCAGCAGCCTTCCGGCCCCCATCAATGAGCAGTTCTTC.

This clonotype was detected ten times or more. The chain combines TRBV5-6 with TRBJ2-5; 7 bases line up with TRBD2. This CDR3 has 13 amino acids. Germline V gives CDR1 SGHDT, CDR2 YYEEEE. Trimming cost V 7 bases and J 3 bases; bases outside gene matches: 6. CDR3 DNA sequence: TGTGCCAGCGCGACTAGCTGGAAAGAGACCCAGTACTTC. This codes for CASATSWKETQYF. Full variable domain (missing parts from reference TRBV5-6 and TRBJ2-5): DAGVTQSPTHLIKTRGQQVTLRCSPKSGHDTVSWYQQALGQGPQFIFQYYEEEERQRGNFPDRFSGHQFPNYSSELNVNALLLGDSALYLCASATSWKETQYFGPGTRLLVL.

In this sample, this clonotype turned up many times. CDR3 DNA: TGCAGTGCAGCAAGGACTAGCGGAGCTTTCTTT. Its protein is CSAARTSGAFF. The gene calls are TRBV20-1 and TRBJ1-1; D is ambiguous. Looked up from germline, CDR1 is DFQATT and CDR2 is SNEGSKA (reference sequence). Between the trimmed V and J ends, which lost 6 bases and 10 bases, there was a span of 15 bases. The CDR3 is 11 amino acids.

V gene TRBV11-1 combines with J gene TRBJ2-3; TRBD2 agrees at 7 bases. The ends lost 5 bases at V and 12 bases at J; junction bases unmatched: 8. CDR1 SGHAT and CDR2 FQDESV come from the germline V gene (reference sequence). The CDR3 runs to 12 residues. In DNA form, the CDR3 reads TGTGCCAGCAGCCCCTGGGGGGGAGTCCAGTATTTT. Amino acids: CASSPWGGVQYF.

This clonotype came up many times. The chain employs TRBV5-8 and TRBJ1-6; weak D call: TRBD1 (5 bases). V shed 0 bases and J shed 7 bases, with 5 bases lying between them. This CDR3 comprises 13 residues. CDR1 is SGHTS, CDR2 YDEGEE, per germline. CDR3 DNA: TGTGCCAGCAGCTTGGCAGGGAATTCACCCCTCCACTTT. It is translated as CASSLAGNSPLHF. Supplemented by reference TRBV5-8 and TRBJ1-6, the full variable domain reads EAGVTQSPTHLIKTRGQQATLRCSPISGHTSVYWYQQALGLGLQFLLWYDEGEERNRGNFPPRFSGRQFPNYSSELNVNALELEDSALYLCASSLAGNSPLHFGNGTRLTVT.

This clonotype was seen ten or more times. The J gene is TRBJ2-5, the V gene TRBV2; no definite D call. Germline CDR1 SNHLY, CDR2 FYNNEI. The V end was cut by 0 bases, the J end by 5 bases, with 7 bases between. This CDR3 comprises 13 residues. In DNA, the CDR3 is TGTGCCAGCAGTGAAGCTATCCGTGAGACCCAGTACTTC. Encoded protein: CASSEAIRETQYF.

The sample holds many counts of this clonotype. The chain employs TRBV24-1 and TRBJ2-3, with D possibly matching TRBD1 (6 bases). Germline-derived CDR1 and CDR2 are KGHDR and SFDVKD. The ends were cut back, 3 bases at V and 9 bases at J, with 12 bases in the middle. The CDR3 is 13 residues long. CDR3: CATSDAGTRTQYF. The DNA for the CDR3 is TGTGCCACCAGTGATGCCGGGACACGAACGCAGTATTTT.